This T cell receptor (beta chain) was recovered during a study of T cells in Graves' hyperthyroidism and ophthalmopathy. General study points: Most thyroid clonotypes with frequency above 0.001 were detected in blood.

In the case of this clonotype: The antigen is unknown.

Per the germline V gene, CDR1 is KGHDR and CDR2 is SFDVKD. This CDR3 region has 18 residues. J lost 1 base, V lost 4 bases, and 7 bases had no gene match. RNA transcripts yielded amplified TCR beta CDR3 regions. When the TCR CDR3 underwent first-round RT-PCR, the HTBI primer set was used. In TCRdb, the multiplex PCR reads were re-called with MiXCR into one record per CDR3 protein. The sample shows fewer than 850,000 distinct CDR3 sequences, around 16% of them seen only once. Lactation, pregnancy, other autoimmune disease or uncontrolled infection led to exclusion of patients. Diagnoses were made from clinical symptoms, serum measures (thyroxine and TRAb), thyroid ultrasound and orbital computed tomography.

Sample: blood. This TCR was sampled from a man aged 50 to 59 with Graves' hyperthyroidism. The rearrangement joins TRBV24-1 to TRBJ2-1; 12 nucleotides agree with TRBD2. The CDR3 DNA is TGTGCCACCAGTGACGAGACTAGCGGGAGATGGTCCTACAATGAGCAGTTCTTC. Its translation is CATSDETSGRWSYNEQFF.